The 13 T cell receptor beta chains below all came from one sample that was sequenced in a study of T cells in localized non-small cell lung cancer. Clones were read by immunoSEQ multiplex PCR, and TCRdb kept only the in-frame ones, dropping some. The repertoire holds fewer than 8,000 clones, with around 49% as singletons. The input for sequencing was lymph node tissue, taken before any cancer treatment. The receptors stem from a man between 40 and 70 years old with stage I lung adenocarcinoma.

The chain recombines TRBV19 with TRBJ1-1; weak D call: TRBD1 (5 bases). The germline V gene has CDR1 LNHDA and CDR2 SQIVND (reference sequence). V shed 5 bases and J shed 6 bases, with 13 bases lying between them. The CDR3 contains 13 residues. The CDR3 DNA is TGTGCCAGTAGTGCCCGGGACGTGTCTGAAGCTTTCTTT. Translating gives CASSARDVSEAFF.

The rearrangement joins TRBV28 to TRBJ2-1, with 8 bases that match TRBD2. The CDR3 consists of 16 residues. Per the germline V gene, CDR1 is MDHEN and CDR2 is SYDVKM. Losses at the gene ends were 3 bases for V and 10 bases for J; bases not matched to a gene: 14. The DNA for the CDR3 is TGTGCCAGCAGTTTCGTAGGTAGCGGGAAGGCCAGGGAGCAGTTCTTC. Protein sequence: CASSFVGSGKAREQFF.

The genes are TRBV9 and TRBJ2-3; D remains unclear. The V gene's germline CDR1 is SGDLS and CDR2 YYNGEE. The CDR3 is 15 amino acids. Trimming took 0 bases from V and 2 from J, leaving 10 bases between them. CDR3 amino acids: CASSVEGMSTDTQYF. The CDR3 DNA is TGTGCCAGCAGCGTAGAAGGAATGTCCACAGATACGCAGTATTTT.

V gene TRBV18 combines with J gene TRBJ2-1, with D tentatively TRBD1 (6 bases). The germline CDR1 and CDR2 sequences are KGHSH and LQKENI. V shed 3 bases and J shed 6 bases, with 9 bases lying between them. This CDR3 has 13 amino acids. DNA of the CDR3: TGTGCCAGCTCACCGTCACAGGGCAATGAGCAGTTCTTC. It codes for CASSPSQGNEQFF. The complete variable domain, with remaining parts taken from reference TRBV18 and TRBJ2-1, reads NAGVMQNPRHLVRRRGQEARLRCSPMKGHSHVYWYRQLPEEGLKFMVYLQKENIIDESGMPKERFSAEFPKEGPSILRIQQVVRGDSAAYFCASSPSQGNEQFFGPGTRLTVL.

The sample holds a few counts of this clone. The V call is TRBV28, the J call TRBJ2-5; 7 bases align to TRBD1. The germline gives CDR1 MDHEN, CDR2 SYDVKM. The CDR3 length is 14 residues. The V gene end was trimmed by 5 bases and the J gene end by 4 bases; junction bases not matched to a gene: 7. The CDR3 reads CASSQRTGAETQYF. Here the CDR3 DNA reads TGTGCCAGCAGTCAACGGACAGGCGCAGAGACCCAGTACTTC. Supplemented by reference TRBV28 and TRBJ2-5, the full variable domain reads DVKVTQSSRYLVKRTGEKVFLECVQDMDHENMFWYRQDPGLGLRLIYFSYDVKMKEKGDIPEGYSVSREKKERFSLILESASTNQTSMYLCASSQRTGAETQYFGPGTRLLVL.

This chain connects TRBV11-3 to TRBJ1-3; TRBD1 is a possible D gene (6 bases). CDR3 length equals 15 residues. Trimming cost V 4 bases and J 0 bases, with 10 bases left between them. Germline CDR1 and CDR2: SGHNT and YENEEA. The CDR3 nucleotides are TGTGCCAGCAGCTCCTTGGACAGCTCTGGAAACACCATATATTTT. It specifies CASSSLDSSGNTIYF.

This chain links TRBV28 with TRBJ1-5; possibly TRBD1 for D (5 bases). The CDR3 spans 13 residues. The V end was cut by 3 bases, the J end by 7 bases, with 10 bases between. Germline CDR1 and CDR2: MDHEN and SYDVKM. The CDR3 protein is CASSLGGKQPQHF. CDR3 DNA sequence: TGTGCCAGCAGTTTGGGGGGGAAGCAGCCCCAGCATTTT.

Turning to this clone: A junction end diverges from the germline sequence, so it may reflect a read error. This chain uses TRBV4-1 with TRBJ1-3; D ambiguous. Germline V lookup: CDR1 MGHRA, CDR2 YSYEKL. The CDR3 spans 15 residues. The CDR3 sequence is CASSQYGLTGNTIYF. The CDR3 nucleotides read TGCGCCAGCAGCCAATATGGACTCACTGGCAACACCATATATTTT.

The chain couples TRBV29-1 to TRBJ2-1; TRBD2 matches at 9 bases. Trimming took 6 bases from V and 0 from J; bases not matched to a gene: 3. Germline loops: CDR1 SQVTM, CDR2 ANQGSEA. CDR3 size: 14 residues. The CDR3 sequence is CSVLSGSSYNEQFF. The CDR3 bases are TGCAGCGTCCTTAGCGGGAGCTCCTACAATGAGCAGTTCTTC.

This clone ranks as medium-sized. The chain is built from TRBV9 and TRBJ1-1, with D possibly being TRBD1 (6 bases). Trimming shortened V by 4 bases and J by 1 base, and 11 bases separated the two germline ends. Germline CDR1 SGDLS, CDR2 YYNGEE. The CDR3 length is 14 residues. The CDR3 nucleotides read TGTGCCAGCAGCTCCCTACAGGGGAACACTGAAGCTTTCTTT. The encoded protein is CASSSLQGNTEAFF.

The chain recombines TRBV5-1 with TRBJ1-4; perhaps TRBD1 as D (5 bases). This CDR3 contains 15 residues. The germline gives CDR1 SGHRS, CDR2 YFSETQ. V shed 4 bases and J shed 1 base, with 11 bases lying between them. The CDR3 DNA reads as TGCGCCAGCAGCCGACGAGGGGTAACTAATGAAAAACTGTTTTTT. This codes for CASSRRGVTNEKLFF.

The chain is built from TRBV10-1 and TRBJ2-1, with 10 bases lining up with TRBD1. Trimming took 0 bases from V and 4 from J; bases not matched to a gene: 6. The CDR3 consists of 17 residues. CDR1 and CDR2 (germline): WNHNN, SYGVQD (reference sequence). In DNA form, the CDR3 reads TGCGCCAGCAGTGAGTCAAGACAGGGGGCGACTTACAATGAGCAGTTCTTC. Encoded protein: CASSESRQGATYNEQFF.

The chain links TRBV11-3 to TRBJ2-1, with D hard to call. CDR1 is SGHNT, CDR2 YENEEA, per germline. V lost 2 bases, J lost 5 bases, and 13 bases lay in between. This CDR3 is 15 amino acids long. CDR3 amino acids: CASSLRPARNNEQFF. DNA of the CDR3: TGTGCCAGCAGCTTAAGGCCAGCGCGGAACAATGAGCAGTTCTTC.